This T cell receptor beta chain originates from a study of blood T cells in healthy people across ages. The wider study: About one barcoded beta molecule was captured per two T cells (by template switching).

Study observations and caveats: Among long-lived donors, naive CD4+ cells were more numerous and diversity higher than in aged donors.

Next came a second PCR, run for about 7 to 12 cycles, which used a sample-barcoded 5' primer along with a J-beta primer mix. No fewer than 2.5 million CDR3-containing paired-end reads came from each sample. One entry per CDR3 protein, called by TCRdb with MiXCR from the 5' RACE reads. The sample has under 750,000 distinct CDR3 sequences, 40% to 55% seen once. Concerning this clonotype: What it recognizes is unknown.

V was trimmed by 1 base and J by 4 bases, leaving 15 bases between them. The CDR3 has 15 residues. Germline CDR1 and CDR2: DFQATT and SNEGSKA (reference sequence). The receptor comes from an elderly man in good health. The J gene is TRBJ2-3, the V gene TRBV20-1; D is undetermined. The sequencing input was blood. DNA of the CDR3: TGCAGTGCTAGAGCTGGCGAACCGGGCCCAGATACGCAGTATTTT. It is translated as CSARAGEPGPDTQYF.